The source of this TCR beta chain is a study of beta chain features in type 1 diabetes. CDR1 is MDHEN and CDR2 is SYDVKM in the germline V gene. This CDR3 has 12 amino acids. V lost 5 bases, J lost 8 bases, and 10 bases lay in between. Whole-study findings and limits: Moderate but significant shortening of TCRB CDR3s was recorded in all four CD4+ subsets from Type 1 diabetes patients.

With respect to this clone: The target antigen is unknown.

Isolated RNA was reverse transcribed in full, so expressed TCRB transcripts were sequenced. The method was immunoSEQ multiplex PCR; TCRdb's version includes in-frame clones alone and lacks a portion of them. The sample has a few hundred thousand clones, roughly 17% seen once. The TCR originated in a man aged 25-45 years with type 1 diabetes. Sequences were obtained from naive CD4+ T cells from blood. The gene calls are TRBV28 and TRBJ2-1; D is uncertain. Here the CDR3 reads CASSAQVDEQFF. The CDR3 DNA is TGTGCCAGCAGTGCTCAAGTAGATGAGCAGTTCTTC.